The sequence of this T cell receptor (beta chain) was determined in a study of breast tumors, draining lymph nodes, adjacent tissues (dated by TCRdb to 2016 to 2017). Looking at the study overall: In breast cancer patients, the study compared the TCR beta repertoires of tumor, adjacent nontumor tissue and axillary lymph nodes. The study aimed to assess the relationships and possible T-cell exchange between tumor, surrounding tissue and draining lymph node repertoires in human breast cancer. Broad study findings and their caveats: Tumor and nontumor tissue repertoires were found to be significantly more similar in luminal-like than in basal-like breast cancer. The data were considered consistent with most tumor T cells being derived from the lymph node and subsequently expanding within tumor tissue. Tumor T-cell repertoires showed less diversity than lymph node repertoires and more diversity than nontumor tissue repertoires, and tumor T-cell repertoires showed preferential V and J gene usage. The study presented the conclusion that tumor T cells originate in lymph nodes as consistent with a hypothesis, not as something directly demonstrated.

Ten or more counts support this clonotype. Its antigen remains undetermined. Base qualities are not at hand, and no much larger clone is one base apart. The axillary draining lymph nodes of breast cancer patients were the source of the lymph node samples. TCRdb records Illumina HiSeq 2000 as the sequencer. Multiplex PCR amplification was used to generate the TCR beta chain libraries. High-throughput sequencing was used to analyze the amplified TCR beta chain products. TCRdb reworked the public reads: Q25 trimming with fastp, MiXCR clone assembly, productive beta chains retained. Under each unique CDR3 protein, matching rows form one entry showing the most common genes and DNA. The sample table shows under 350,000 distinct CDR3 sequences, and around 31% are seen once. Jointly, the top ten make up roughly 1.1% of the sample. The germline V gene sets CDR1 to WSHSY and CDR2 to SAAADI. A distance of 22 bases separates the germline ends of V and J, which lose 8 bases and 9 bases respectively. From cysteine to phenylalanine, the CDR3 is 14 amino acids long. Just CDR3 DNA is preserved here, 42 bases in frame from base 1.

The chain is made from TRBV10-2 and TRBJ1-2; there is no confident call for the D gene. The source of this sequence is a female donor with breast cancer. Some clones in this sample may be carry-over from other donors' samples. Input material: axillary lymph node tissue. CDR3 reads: CASVPLGSSESYTF. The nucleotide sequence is TGCGCCAGCGTTCCCCTTGGGTCCTCTGAGAGCTACACCTTC.